This TCR beta chain originates from a study of naive and memory T cell subsets. Study-wide results and caveats: Over 90% of naive TCR sequences appeared only once, unlike memory subsets. Activation and differentiation may alter RNA-based TCR counts. Especially in CD8 cells, naive repertoires contained a few larger clonotypes, possibly CD45RA-re-expressing memory cells. There was no ground truth to check naive and memory subset results. Clonotypes here are unpaired alpha or beta chain sequences.

This clonotype was counted ten times or more. Its target is not known. The CDR3 sequence is 11 residues long. V was cut by 4 bases and J by 2 bases, with 2 bases left in between. CDR1 and CDR2 from the germline V gene are SQVTM and ANQGSEA. Two oligonucleotides, mixed equimolar, formed the beta constant-region primer covering TRBC1 and TRBC2. Nested alpha and beta constant-region primers with the SP2 primer drove four PCR rounds on ligated cDNA. TCRdb re-analysed the UMI-ligation and nested PCR reads in MiXCR, keeping a single row per CDR3 protein. The sample contains approximately 150,000 distinct CDR3 sequences, roughly 22% of which appear only once.

The sequenced material came from naive CD4+ T cells from blood. The chain joins TRBV29-1 to TRBJ2-2; D is ambiguous. The TCR originated in a human donor in good health. The CDR3 sequence: CSVANTGELFF. The CDR3 nucleotides read TGCAGCGTTGCCAACACCGGGGAGCTGTTTTTT.